This T cell receptor beta chain originates from a study of low-dose radiotherapy and immunotherapy resistance in tumors. Alpha- and beta-chain coverage of first-strand cDNA came from TRAV- and TRBV-specific primers. TCR amplification used roughly 18 PCR cycles, a constant-region primer and a V-primer adapter. TCRdb recomputed calls from the reads with MiXCR, one row per CDR3 protein. The sample includes 65,000 to 100,000 distinct CDR3 sequences, 18% seen only once; the top ten take 2.5% to 3%. CDR1 is LNHDA, CDR2 SQIVND, per germline (reference sequence). V lost 1 base, J lost 2 bases, and 7 bases lay in between. This CDR3 region has 14 residues. Described time point: before trial treatment.

The receptor's source is a male donor with prostate cancer. This sample comprised PBMCs, obtained before treatment. The chain joins TRBV19 to TRBJ2-3; D possibly corresponds to TRBD2 (5 bases). DNA for the CDR3: TGTGCCAGTAGTATAGCCGGGGACACAGATACGCAGTATTTT. Residues: CASSIAGDTDTQYF.